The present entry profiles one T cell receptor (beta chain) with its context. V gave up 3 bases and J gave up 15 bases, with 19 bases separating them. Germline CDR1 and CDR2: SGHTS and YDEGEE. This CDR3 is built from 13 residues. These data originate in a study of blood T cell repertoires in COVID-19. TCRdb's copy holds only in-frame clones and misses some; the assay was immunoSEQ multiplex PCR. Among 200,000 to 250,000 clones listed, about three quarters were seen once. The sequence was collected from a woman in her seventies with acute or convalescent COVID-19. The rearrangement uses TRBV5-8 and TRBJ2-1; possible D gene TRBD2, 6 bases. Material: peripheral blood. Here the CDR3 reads CASSSNARLVRFF. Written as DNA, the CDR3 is TGTGCCAGCAGCTCCAATGCCCGACTAGTTAGGTTCTTC.